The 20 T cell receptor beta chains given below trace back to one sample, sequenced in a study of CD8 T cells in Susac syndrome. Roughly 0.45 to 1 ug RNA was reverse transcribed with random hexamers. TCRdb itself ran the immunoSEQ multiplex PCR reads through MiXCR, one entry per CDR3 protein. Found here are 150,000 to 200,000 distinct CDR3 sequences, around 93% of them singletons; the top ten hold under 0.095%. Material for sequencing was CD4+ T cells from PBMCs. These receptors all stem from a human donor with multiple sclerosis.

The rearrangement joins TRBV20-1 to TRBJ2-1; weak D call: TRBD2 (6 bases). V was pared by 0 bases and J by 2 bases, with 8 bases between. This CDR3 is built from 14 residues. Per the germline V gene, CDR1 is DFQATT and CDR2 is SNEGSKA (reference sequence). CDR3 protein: CSARDREAYNEQFF. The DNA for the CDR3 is TGCAGTGCTAGAGACAGGGAGGCCTACAATGAGCAGTTCTTC.

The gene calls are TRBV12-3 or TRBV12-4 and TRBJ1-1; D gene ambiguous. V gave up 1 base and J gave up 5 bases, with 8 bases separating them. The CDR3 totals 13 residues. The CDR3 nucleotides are TGTGCCAGCAGTTTAGTAGGCCAGACTGAAGCTTTCTTT. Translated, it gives CASSLVGQTEAFF.

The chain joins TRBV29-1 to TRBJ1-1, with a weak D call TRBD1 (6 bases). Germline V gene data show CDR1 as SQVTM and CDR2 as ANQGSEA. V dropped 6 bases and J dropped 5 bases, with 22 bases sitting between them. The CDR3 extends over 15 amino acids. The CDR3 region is CSVDPTRGGRTEAFF. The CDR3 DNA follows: TGCAGCGTAGACCCGACAAGGGGGGGGAGAACTGAAGCTTTCTTT.

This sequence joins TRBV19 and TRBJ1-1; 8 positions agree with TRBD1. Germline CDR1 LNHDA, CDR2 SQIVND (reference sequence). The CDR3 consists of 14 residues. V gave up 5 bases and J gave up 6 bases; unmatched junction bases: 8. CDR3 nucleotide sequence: TGTGCCAGTAGTTGGACAGGGCCGATCCCTGAAGCTTTCTTT. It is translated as CASSWTGPIPEAFF.

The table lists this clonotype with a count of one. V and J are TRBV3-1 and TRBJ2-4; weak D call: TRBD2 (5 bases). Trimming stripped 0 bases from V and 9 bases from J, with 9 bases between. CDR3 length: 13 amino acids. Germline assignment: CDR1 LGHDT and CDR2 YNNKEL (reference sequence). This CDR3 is CASSQDWRSIQYF. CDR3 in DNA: TGTGCCAGCAGCCAAGATTGGAGGAGCATTCAGTACTTC.

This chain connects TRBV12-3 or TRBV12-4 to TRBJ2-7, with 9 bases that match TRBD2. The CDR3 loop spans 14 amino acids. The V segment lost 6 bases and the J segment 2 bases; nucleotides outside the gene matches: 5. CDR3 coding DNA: TGTGCCAGCAGCCTTCTAGCGGGGACCTACGAGCAGTACTTC. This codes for CASSLLAGTYEQYF.

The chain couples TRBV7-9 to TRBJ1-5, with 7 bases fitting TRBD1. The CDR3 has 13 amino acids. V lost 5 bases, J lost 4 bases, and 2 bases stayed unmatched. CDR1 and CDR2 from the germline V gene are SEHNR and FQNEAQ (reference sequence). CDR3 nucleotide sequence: TGTGCCAGCAGCGCGACAGGGAATCAGCCCCAGCATTTT. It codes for CASSATGNQPQHF.

As DNA, the CDR3 is TGTGCCAGCAGTGAAACTTGGTACACGCGAAGGCCAATTGAGCAGTTCTTC. This sequence encodes CASSETWYTRRPIEQFF. The V and J genes are TRBV2 and TRBJ2-1; the D is unclear. With 2 bases removed from V and 9 bases from J, the gap between germline ends came to 23 bases. The germline gives CDR1 SNHLY, CDR2 FYNNEI. The CDR3 spans 17 residues.

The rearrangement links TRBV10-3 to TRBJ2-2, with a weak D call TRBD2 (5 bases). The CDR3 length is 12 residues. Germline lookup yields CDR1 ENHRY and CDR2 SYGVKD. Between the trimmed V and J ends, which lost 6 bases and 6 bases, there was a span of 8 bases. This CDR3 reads CAIRREPGELFF. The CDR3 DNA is TGTGCCATCAGGAGGGAGCCCGGGGAGCTGTTTTTT.

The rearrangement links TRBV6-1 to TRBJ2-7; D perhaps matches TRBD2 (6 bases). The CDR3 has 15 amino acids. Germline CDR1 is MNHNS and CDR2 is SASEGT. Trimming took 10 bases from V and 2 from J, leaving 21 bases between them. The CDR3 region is CATGRGPTPPYEQYF. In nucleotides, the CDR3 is TGTGCCACAGGGCGGGGCCCTACCCCGCCCTACGAGCAGTACTTC.

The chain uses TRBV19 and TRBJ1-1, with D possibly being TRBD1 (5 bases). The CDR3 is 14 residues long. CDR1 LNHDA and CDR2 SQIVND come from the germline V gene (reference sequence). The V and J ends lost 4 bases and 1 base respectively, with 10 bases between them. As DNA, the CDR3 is TGTGCCAGTAGTAGTGTGGGGGAGAACACTGAAGCTTTCTTT. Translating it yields CASSSVGENTEAFF.

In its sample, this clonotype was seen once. Here the CDR3 DNA reads TGTGCCAGCAGCTTAAGCGGGGATGAAAAACTGTTTTTT. Translated, it gives CASSLSGDEKLFF. The J gene is TRBJ1-4, the V gene TRBV7-3; the D is unclear. This CDR3 has 13 amino acids. Germline V gene sequence: CDR1 SGHTA, CDR2 FQGTGA. Deletions cut 1 base from V and 6 bases from J, with 6 bases between.

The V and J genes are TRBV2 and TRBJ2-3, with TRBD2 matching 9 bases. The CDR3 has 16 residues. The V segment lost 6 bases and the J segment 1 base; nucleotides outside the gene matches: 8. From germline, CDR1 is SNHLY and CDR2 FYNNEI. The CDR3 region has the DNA TGTGCCAGCAGCCCGTTTAGCGGGGGACGCACAGATACGCAGTATTTT. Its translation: CASSPFSGGRTDTQYF.

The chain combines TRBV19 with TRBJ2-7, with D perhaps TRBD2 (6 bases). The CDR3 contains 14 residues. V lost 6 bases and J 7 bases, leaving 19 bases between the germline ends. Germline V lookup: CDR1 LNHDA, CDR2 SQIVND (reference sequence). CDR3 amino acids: CASRPRESQREQYF. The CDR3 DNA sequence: TGTGCCAGTAGGCCCCGGGAGTCCCAGCGGGAGCAGTACTTC. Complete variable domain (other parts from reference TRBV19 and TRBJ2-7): DGGITQSPKYLFRKEGQNVTLSCEQNLNHDAMYWYRQDPGQGLRLIYYSQIVNDFQKGDIAEGYSVSREKKESFPLTVTSAQKNPTAFYLCASRPRESQREQYFGPGTRLTVT.

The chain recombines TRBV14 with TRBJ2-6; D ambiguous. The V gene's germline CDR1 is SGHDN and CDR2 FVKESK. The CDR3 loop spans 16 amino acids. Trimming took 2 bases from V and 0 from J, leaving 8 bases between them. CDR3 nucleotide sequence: TGTGCCAGCAGCCAAATTGTGAGCTCTGGGGCCAACGTCCTGACTTTC. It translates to CASSQIVSSGANVLTF.

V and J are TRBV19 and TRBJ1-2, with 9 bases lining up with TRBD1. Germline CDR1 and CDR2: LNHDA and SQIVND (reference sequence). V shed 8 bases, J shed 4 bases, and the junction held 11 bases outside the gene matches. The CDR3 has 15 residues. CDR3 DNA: TGTGCCAGTGCCGTACCGGGACAGGGATTCTATGGCTACACCTTC. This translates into CASAVPGQGFYGYTF.

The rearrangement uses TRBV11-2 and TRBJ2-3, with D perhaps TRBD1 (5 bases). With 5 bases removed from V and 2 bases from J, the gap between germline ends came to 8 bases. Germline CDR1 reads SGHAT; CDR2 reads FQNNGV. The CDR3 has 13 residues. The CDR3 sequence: CASSTDITDTQYF. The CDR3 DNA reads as TGTGCCAGCAGCACGGACATCACAGATACGCAGTATTTT.

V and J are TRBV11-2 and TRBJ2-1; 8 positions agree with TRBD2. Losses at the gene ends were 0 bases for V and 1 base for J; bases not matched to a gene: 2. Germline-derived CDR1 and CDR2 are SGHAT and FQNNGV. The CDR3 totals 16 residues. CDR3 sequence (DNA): TGTGCCAGCAGCTTAGATGGCGGGAGGTCCTACAATGAGCAGTTCTTC. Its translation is CASSLDGGRSYNEQFF.

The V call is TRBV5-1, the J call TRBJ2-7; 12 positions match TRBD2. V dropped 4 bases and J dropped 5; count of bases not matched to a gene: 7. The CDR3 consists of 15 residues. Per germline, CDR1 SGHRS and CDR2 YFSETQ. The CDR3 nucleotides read TGCGCCAGCAGCAGAACTAGCGGGGGGTACGACGAGCAGTACTTC. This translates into CASSRTSGGYDEQYF. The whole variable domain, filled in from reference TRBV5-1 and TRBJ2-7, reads KAGVTQTPRYLIKTRGQQVTLSCSPISGHRSVSWYQQTPGQGLQFLFEYFSETQRNKGNFPGRFSGRQFSNSRSEMNVSTLELGDSALYLCASSRTSGGYDEQYFGPGTRLTVT.

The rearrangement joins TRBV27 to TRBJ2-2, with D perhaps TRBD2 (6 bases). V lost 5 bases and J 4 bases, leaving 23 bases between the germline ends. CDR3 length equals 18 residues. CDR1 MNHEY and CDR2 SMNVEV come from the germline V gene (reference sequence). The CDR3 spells CASSPGVMAGQPTGELFF. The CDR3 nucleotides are TGTGCCAGCAGTCCGGGGGTTATGGCGGGGCAACCCACCGGGGAGCTGTTTTTT.